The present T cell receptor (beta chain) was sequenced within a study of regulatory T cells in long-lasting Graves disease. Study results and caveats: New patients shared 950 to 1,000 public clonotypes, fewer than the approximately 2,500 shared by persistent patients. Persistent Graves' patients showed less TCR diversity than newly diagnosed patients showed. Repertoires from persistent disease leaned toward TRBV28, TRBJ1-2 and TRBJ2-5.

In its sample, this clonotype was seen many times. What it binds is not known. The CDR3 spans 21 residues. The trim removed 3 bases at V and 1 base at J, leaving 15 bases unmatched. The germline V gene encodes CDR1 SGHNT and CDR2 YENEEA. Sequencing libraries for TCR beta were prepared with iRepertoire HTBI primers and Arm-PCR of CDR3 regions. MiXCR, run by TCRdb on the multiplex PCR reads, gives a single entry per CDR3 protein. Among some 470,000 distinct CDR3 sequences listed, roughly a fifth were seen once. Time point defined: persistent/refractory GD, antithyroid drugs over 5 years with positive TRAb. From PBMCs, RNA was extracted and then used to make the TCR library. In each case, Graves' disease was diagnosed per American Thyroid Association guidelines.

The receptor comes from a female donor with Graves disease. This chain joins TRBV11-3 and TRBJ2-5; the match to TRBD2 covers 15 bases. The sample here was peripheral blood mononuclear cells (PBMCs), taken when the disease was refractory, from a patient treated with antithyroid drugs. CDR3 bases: TGTGCCAGCAGCTTGGGAACCCCGGGACTAGCGGGAGGCCGCCCCCAAGAGACCCAGTACTTC. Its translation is CASSLGTPGLAGGRPQETQYF. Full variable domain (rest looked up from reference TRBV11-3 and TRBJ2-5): EAGVVQSPRYKIIEKKQPVAFWCNPISGHNTLYWYLQNLGQGPELLIRYENEEAVDDSQLPKDRFSAERLKGVDSTLKIQPAELGDSAVYLCASSLGTPGLAGGRPQETQYFGPGTRLLVL.